Sequencing of this T cell receptor (beta chain) was carried out in a study of long-term antiretroviral therapy in people with HIV. Run at survey level, the immunoSEQ assay was version v3.0. The table came from immunoSEQ multiplex PCR; TCRdb's copy has only in-frame clones and leaves some out. The table lists roughly 19,000 clones, approximately 83% of them singletons. J lost 6 bases, V lost 6 bases, and 7 bases had no gene match. This CDR3 has 14 amino acids. The germline V gene has CDR1 MDHEN and CDR2 SYDVKM. This clone was found once. The V call is TRBV28, the J call TRBJ2-3; 9 nucleotides align to TRBD2. This receptor was taken from a woman in her forties with HIV. The sample in question was unsorted PBMCs, obtained 1.2 years after starting antiretroviral therapy. CDR3 sequence: CASSISGRGDTQYF. The CDR3, as DNA: TGTGCCAGCAGCATTAGCGGGAGAGGGGATACGCAGTATTTT.